This T cell receptor (beta chain) was documented in a study of CD8 T cells in ankylosing spondylitis. With regard to this clonotype: Its antigen is as yet unknown.

It was by quantitative 5'-RACE with molecular barcodes that TCR beta libraries were made. TCRdb ran MiXCR on the 5' RACE reads and lists one entry per CDR3 protein. This repertoire shows under 300,000 distinct CDR3 sequences, over 8.5% found once; its top ten account for under 8%. This CDR3 spans 15 amino acids. The V gene lost 1 base and the J gene lost 3 bases, with 13 bases spanning the gap. Overall study findings and caveats: Reportedly, significant enrichment of disease-linked clones occurred in matched ankylosing spondylitis synovial fluid. It appeared that ankylosing spondylitis blood was characterized by a TCR beta motif of eight highly homologous variants. Some motif variants had been reported before (in reactive arthritis synovial fluid and blood).

This TCR derives from a male donor with ankylosing spondylitis or in good health (not recorded which). The sample taken for sequencing was blood, either unsorted or a sorted T cell fraction (not recorded which). The chain links TRBV12-3 or TRBV12-4 to TRBJ2-7; the D gene is possibly TRBD1 (6 bases). CDR3 DNA: TGTGCCAGCAGTTTAGTTGGTGGCAGGGGCTACGAGCAGTACTTC. The encoded protein is CASSLVGGRGYEQYF.